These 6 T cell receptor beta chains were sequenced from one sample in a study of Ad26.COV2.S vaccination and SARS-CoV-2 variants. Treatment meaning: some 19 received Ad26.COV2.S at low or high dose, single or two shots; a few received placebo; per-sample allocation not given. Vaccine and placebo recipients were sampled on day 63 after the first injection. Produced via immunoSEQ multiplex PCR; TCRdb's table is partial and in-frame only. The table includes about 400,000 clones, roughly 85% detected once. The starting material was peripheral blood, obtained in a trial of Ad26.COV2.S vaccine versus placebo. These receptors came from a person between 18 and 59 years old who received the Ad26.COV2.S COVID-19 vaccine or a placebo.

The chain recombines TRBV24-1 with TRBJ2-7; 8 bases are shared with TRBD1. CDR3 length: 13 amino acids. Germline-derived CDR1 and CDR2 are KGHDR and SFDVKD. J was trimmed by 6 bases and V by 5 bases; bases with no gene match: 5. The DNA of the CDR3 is TGTGCCACCAGTGCCGACAGGGGCGGCGAGCAGTACTTC. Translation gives CATSADRGGEQYF.

Written as DNA, the CDR3 is TGTGCCAGCAGCCGAGGGACCTTCTCTGGAAACACCATATATTTT. Translating it yields CASSRGTFSGNTIYF. V gene TRBV5-4 combines with J gene TRBJ1-3; possible D gene TRBD1, 5 bases. The CDR3 is 15 amino acids. V lost 4 bases and J 0 bases, leaving 11 bases between the germline ends. Looked up from germline, CDR1 is SGHNT and CDR2 is YYREEE (reference sequence).

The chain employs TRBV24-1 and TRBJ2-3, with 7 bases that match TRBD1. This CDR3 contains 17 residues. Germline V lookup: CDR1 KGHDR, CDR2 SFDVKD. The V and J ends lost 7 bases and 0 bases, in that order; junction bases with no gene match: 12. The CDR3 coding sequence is TGTGCCACCAGGGGGCCCCAGGGGGACGCCAGCACAGATACGCAGTATTTT. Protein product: CATRGPQGDASTDTQYF.

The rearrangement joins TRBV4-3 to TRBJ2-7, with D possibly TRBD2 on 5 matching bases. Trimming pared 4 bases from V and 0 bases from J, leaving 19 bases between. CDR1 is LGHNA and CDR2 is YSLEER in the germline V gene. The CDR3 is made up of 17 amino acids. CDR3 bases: TGCGCCAGCAGCCCCTCACTCATTGCGGGTAGCTCCTACGAGCAGTACTTC. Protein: CASSPSLIAGSSYEQYF.

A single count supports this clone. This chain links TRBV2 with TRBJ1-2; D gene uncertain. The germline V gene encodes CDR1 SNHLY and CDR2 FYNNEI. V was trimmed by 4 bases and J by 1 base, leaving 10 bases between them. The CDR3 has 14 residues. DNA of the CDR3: TGTGCCAGCAGTGTAGTACGGAGTAACTATGGCTACACCTTC. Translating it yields CASSVVRSNYGYTF.

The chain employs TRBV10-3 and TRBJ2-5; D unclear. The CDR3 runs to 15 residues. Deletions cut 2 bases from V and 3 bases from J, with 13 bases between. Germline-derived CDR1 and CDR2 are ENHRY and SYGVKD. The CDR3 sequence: CAISEGAAREETQYF. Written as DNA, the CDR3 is TGTGCCATCAGTGAGGGTGCAGCGCGAGAAGAGACCCAGTACTTC.